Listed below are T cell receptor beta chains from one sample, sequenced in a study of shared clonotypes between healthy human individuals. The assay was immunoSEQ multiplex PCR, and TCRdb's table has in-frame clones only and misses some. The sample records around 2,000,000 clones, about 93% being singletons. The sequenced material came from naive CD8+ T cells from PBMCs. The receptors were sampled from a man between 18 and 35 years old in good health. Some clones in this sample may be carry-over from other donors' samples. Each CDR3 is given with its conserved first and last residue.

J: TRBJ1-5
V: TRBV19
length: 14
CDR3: CASSIDLGGQPQHF

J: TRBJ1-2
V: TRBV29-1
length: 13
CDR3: CSVVRTGEHVYTF

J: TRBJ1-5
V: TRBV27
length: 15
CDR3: CASSPLEGLSQPQHF

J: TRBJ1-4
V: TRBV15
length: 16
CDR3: CATSRDSVVFNEKLFF

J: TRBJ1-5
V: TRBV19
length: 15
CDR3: CASSISPYGNQPQHF

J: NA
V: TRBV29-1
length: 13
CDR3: CSAGSGYSYEQYF

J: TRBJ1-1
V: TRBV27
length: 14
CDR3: CASSKGTLNTEAFF

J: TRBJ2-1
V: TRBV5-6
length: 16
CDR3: CASSPITSGYYNEQFF

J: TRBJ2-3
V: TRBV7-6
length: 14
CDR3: CASSPRSPEDTQYF

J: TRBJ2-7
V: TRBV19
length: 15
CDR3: CASSPWTADVYEQYF

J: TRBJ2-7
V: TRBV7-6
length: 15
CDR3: CASSARTAFSYEQYF

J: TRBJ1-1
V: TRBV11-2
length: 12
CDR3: CASSPRNTEAFF

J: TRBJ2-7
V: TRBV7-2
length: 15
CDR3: CASRRPGLPSYEQYF

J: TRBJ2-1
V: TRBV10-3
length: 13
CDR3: CAISRDPYNEQFF

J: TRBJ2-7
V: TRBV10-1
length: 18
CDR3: CASSGWTTGTRGSYEQYF

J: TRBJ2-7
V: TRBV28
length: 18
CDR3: CASSNPGTGVGSSYEQYF

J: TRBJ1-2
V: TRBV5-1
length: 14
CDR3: CASSLAAGARGYTF

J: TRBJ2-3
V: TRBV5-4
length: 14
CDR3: CASSQTGLTDTQYF

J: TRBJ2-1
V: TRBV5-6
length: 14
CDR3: CASSFLASNNEQFF

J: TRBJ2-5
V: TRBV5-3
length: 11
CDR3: CARSLPETQYF

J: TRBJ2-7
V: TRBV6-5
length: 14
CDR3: CASSFGLGGYEQYF

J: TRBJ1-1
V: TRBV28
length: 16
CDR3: CASSQIDGKGNTEAFF

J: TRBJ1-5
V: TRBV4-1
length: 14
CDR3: CASSQGVSNQPQHF

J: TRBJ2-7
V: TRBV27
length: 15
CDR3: CASSPHLGNWDEQYF

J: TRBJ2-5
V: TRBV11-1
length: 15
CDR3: CASSLGTGGYETQYF

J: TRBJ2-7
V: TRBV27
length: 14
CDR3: CASSLLGGSYEQYF

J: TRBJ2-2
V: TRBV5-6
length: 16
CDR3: CASSLREDSNTGELFF

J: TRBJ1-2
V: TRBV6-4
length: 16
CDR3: CASTARPGGSIYGYTF

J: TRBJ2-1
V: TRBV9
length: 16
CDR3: CASSAGGENFYNEQFF

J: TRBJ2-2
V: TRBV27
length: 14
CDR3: CASSSDWRAGELFF

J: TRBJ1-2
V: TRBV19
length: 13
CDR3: CASSYKGNYGYTF

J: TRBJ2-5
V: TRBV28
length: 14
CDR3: CASRAPGRTSAQYF

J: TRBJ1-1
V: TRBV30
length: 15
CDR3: CAWSVTHRGQTEAFF

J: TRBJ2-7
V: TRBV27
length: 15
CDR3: CASSPGTGAPYEQYF

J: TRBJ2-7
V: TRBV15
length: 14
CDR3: CATSRDAFLDEQYF

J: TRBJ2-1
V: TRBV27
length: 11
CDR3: CATGPTHEQFF

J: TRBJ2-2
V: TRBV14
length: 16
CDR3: CASRNGGPANTGELFF

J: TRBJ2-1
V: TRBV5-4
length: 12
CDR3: CASSLDRAGLLF

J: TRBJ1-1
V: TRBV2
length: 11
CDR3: CASSEKVEAFF

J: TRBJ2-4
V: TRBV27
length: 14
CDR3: CASSEWGGKNIQYF